Below, 29 T cell receptor beta chains from the same sample are listed, as sequenced in a study of tumour-infiltrating T cells in Burkitt lymphoma. Sequencing was performed with immunoSEQ multiplex PCR; in TCRdb, only in-frame clones are kept and a portion is missing. The profile shows roughly 2,000 clones, less than 15% of them singletons. Sequencing was done on a sample of tumor tissue from a relapse. The receptors here all came from a human donor with relapsed Burkitt lymphoma.

In its sample, this clone was seen a few times. J is TRBJ2-7 and V is TRBV29-1; D remains ambiguous. Trimming left V 3 bases short and J 6 bases short, with 12 bases between. The CDR3 has 12 residues. The germline V gene has CDR1 SQVTM and CDR2 ANQGSEA. CDR3 amino acids: CSVDGQGFEQYF. The CDR3 bases are TGCAGCGTTGATGGTCAAGGGTTCGAGCAGTACTTC.

This clone has just a few counts. The chain couples TRBV27 to TRBJ2-5; D is perhaps TRBD1 (5 bases). The length of the CDR3 is 16 residues. V gave up 3 bases and J gave up 4 bases, with 18 bases separating them. Germline loops: CDR1 MNHEY, CDR2 SMNVEV (reference sequence). Here the CDR3 reads CASSFSYSTVRETQYF. CDR3 nucleotides: TGTGCCAGCAGTTTTAGTTATTCGACAGTGAGAGAGACCCAGTACTTC.

This clone was seen only a few times. V usage is TRBV27 and J usage is TRBJ2-7; 8 bases line up with TRBD1. The CDR3 is 16 residues long. Germline V gene data show CDR1 as MNHEY and CDR2 as SMNVEV (reference sequence). J lost 1 base, V lost 5 bases, and 10 bases had no gene match. The CDR3 sequence is CASSAWTGLVSYEQYF. CDR3 bases: TGTGCCAGCAGTGCTTGGACAGGGTTGGTATCCTACGAGCAGTACTTC.

This clone was picked up a small number of times. The chain joins TRBV10-3 to TRBJ1-5, with 7 bases identical to TRBD1. Germline V lookup: CDR1 ENHRY, CDR2 SYGVKD. The V gene end was trimmed by 5 bases and the J gene end by 0 bases; junction bases not matched to a gene: 4. The CDR3 has 15 amino acids. The CDR3 DNA reads TGTGCCATCAGTCAACAGGGGACTAGCAATCAGCCCCAGCATTTT. Its translation is CAISQQGTSNQPQHF.

The chain couples TRBV19 to TRBJ1-5, with D hard to call. This CDR3 has 15 residues. Deletions cut 3 bases from V and 0 bases from J, with 9 bases between. CDR1 is LNHDA, CDR2 SQIVND, per germline (reference sequence). The CDR3 sequence is CASSISQISNQPQHF. DNA for the CDR3: TGTGCCAGTAGTATCTCGCAGATTAGCAATCAGCCCCAGCATTTT. Together with reference TRBV19 and TRBJ1-5, the CDR3 gives the full variable domain: DGGITQSPKYLFRKEGQNVTLSCEQNLNHDAMYWYRQDPGQGLRLIYYSQIVNDFQKGDIAEGYSVSREKKESFPLTVTSAQKNPTAFYLCASSISQISNQPQHFGDGTRLSIL.

The J gene is TRBJ2-5, the V gene TRBV30, with D unresolved. Judging by the DNA end, TRBJ2-7 fits better; the J call may be wrong. This CDR3 is 13 amino acids long. The germline CDR1 and CDR2 sequences are GTSNPN and SVGIG (reference sequence). The CDR3 nucleotides are TGTGCCTGGAGTAAAGAGGACTCCTACGAGCAGTACTTC. This codes for CAWSKEDSYEQYF.

This clone showed up just a few times. The chain is built from TRBV7-9 and TRBJ1-2; D gene ambiguous. V was cut by 3 bases and J by 5 bases, with 4 bases left in between. Germline CDR1 and CDR2: SEHNR and FQNEAQ (reference sequence). This CDR3 region has 11 residues. The CDR3 coding sequence is TGTGCCAGCAGCTTGGATTATGGCTACACCTTC. Its translation: CASSLDYGYTF. The whole variable domain, remainder taken from reference TRBV7-9 and TRBJ1-2, is DTGVSQNPRHKITKRGQNVTFRCDPISEHNRLYWYRQTLGQGPEFLTYFQNEAQLEKSRLLSDRFSAERPKGSFSTLEIQRTEQGDSAMYLCASSLDYGYTFGSGTRLTVV.

The rearrangement joins TRBV27 to TRBJ2-1, with D perhaps matching TRBD1 (5 bases). CDR1 is MNHEY, CDR2 SMNVEV, per germline (reference sequence). The V gene lost 3 bases and the J gene lost 0 bases, with 9 bases spanning the gap. This CDR3 is built from 15 residues. The CDR3 is CASSFDSSSYNEQFF. DNA for the CDR3: TGTGCCAGCAGTTTTGACAGTAGCTCCTACAATGAGCAGTTCTTC.

This clone has a handful of counts. The rearrangement joins TRBV19 to TRBJ1-1; D unclear. CDR3 length equals 13 residues. Germline V gene data show CDR1 as LNHDA and CDR2 as SQIVND (reference sequence). V was shortened by 1 base and J by 3 bases, with 6 bases between the two germline ends. The CDR3 DNA sequence: TGTGCCAGTAGTATAGCCCCGGACACTGAAGCTTTCTTT. This gives the protein CASSIAPDTEAFF. The whole variable domain, remainder taken from reference TRBV19 and TRBJ1-1, is DGGITQSPKYLFRKEGQNVTLSCEQNLNHDAMYWYRQDPGQGLRLIYYSQIVNDFQKGDIAEGYSVSREKKESFPLTVTSAQKNPTAFYLCASSIAPDTEAFFGQGTRLTVV.

This clone was seen a few times. The chain couples TRBV5-1 to TRBJ1-1; D may be TRBD1 (5 bases). Looked up from germline, CDR1 is SGHRS and CDR2 is YFSETQ. The V gene lost 7 bases and the J gene lost 1 base, with 11 bases spanning the gap. The length of the CDR3 is 13 residues. The CDR3 sequence is CASGTGSNTEAFF. The CDR3 coding sequence is TGCGCCAGCGGGACGGGCTCGAACACTGAAGCTTTCTTT.

The gene calls are TRBV9 and TRBJ1-1; D gene uncertain. Trimming left V 3 bases short and J 2 bases short, with 11 bases between. The germline V gene has CDR1 SGDLS and CDR2 YYNGEE. This CDR3 contains 14 residues. CDR3 amino acids: CASSAWEGNTEAFF. The CDR3 nucleotides read TGTGCCAGCAGCGCATGGGAGGGCAACACTGAAGCTTTCTTT.

This clone appeared a few times. The chain is built from TRBV10-3 and TRBJ1-6, with 7 bases aligning to TRBD1. V gave up 5 bases and J gave up 8 bases; unmatched junction bases: 6. The CDR3 has 14 residues. CDR1 ENHRY and CDR2 SYGVKD come from the germline V gene. CDR3 nucleotides: TGTGCCATCAGTTTCGACAGGGACCATTCACCCCTCCACTTT. Protein sequence: CAISFDRDHSPLHF.

The table lists this clone with a few counts. The V call is TRBV30, the J call TRBJ2-7; TRBD2 aligns across 12 bases. The J segment lost 1 base and the V segment lost 0 bases, leaving 7 bases of the junction unmatched. The CDR3 runs 17 residues. Germline CDR1 and CDR2: GTSNPN and SVGIG (reference sequence). CDR3 coding DNA: TGTGCCTGGAGTGTAAGGACTAGCGGGGCCCAATCCTACGAGCAGTACTTC. Its translation is CAWSVRTSGAQSYEQYF.

V gene TRBV29-1 combines with J gene TRBJ2-5, with D hard to call. The CDR3 extends over 13 amino acids. V lost 3 bases and J 2 bases, leaving 10 bases between the germline ends. Germline CDR1 is SQVTM and CDR2 is ANQGSEA. CDR3 amino acids: CSVDSPPQETQYF. CDR3 DNA sequence: TGCAGCGTTGATTCTCCCCCACAAGAGACCCAGTACTTC.

J is TRBJ2-1 and V is TRBV11-2; D might be TRBD1 or TRBD2, each matching 5 bases. Germline-derived CDR1 and CDR2 are SGHAT and FQNNGV. With 2 bases removed from V and 7 bases from J, the gap between germline ends came to 24 bases. CDR3 length equals 18 residues. DNA for the CDR3: TGTGCCAGCAGCTTATTCCTCCCAGGGACCCCCTCGAGGAATGAGCAGTTCTTC. As protein: CASSLFLPGTPSRNEQFF.

This clone has just a few counts. The rearrangement uses TRBV5-1 and TRBJ2-5; D is ambiguous. The V gene lost 4 bases and the J gene lost 0 bases, with 13 bases spanning the gap. This CDR3 contains 15 residues. The germline V gene has CDR1 SGHRS and CDR2 YFSETQ. Here the CDR3 reads CASSLNPEYQETQYF. DNA for the CDR3: TGCGCCAGCAGCCTAAATCCAGAGTACCAAGAGACCCAGTACTTC.

This chain links TRBV9 with TRBJ2-3, with D possibly TRBD2 on 5 matching bases. V lost 3 bases to trimming and J lost 2 bases, with 7 bases between them. This CDR3 spans 13 amino acids. Germline CDR1 is SGDLS and CDR2 is YYNGEE. The CDR3 region has the DNA TGTGCCAGCAGCGCGACTAACACAGATACGCAGTATTTT. It specifies CASSATNTDTQYF.

The CDR3 is CASSQELIYNEQFF. CDR3 DNA sequence: TGCGCCAGCAGCCAAGAACTAATCTACAATGAGCAGTTCTTC. The chain uses TRBV4-1 and TRBJ2-1; D uncertain. V was clipped by 0 bases and J by 3 bases, with 6 bases between them. Germline CDR1 and CDR2: MGHRA and YSYEKL. The CDR3 spans 14 residues.

The CDR3 DNA follows: TGTGCCAGCAGCCCTCGGACGTCGCTCAACTATGGCTACACCTTC. Translation: CASSPRTSLNYGYTF. This chain joins TRBV14 and TRBJ1-2; no definite D call. Germline V gene sequence: CDR1 SGHDN, CDR2 FVKESK. The V end lost 4 bases, the J end lost 2 bases, and 14 bases lay between the germline ends. The CDR3 loop spans 15 amino acids. The variable domain in full, with the rest retrieved from reference TRBV14 and TRBJ1-2, is EAGVTQFPSHSVIEKGQTVTLRCDPISGHDNLYWYRRVMGKEIKFLLHFVKESKQDESGMPNNRFLAERTGGTYSTLKVQPAELEDSGVYFCASSPRTSLNYGYTFGSGTRLTVV.

V is TRBV5-1 and J is TRBJ2-1; a weak D match, TRBD2 (5 bases). The V end was cut by 0 bases, the J end by 5 bases, with 12 bases between. CDR3 length: 15 residues. From germline, CDR1 is SGHRS and CDR2 YFSETQ. The CDR3 region is CASSLAGKINNEQFF. CDR3 in DNA: TGCGCCAGCAGCTTGGCCGGGAAAATAAACAATGAGCAGTTCTTC.

This clone was recorded only once. The chain combines TRBV11-2 with TRBJ2-3; D is undetermined. Germline values: CDR1 SGHAT, CDR2 FQNNGV. This CDR3 is built from 17 residues. V shed 0 bases and J shed 0 bases, with 13 bases lying between them. The CDR3, as DNA: TGTGCCAGCAGCTTAGATGGGCGAACCATTAGCACAGATACGCAGTATTTT. Translation: CASSLDGRTISTDTQYF.

A few counts support this clone. The V and J genes are TRBV7-9 and TRBJ2-7; D possibly matches TRBD1 or TRBD2 (7 bases each). CDR3 length: 16 amino acids. Germline assignment: CDR1 SEHNR and CDR2 FQNEAQ (reference sequence). V was trimmed by 1 base and J by 2 bases, leaving 15 bases between them. Here the CDR3 DNA reads TGTGCCAGCAGCTTAGGGGAGGGACAGTGGGCCTACGAGCAGTACTTC. Amino acid sequence: CASSLGEGQWAYEQYF.

The J gene is TRBJ2-4, the V gene TRBV6-5, with a tentative D call TRBD1 (6 bases). This CDR3 is 13 amino acids long. V was trimmed by 2 bases and J by 6 bases, leaving 8 bases between them. Germline V gene data show CDR1 as MNHEY and CDR2 as SVGAGI. The DNA of the CDR3 is TGTGCCAGCAGTTACGGACAGTCAAACATTCAGTACTTC. Its protein product is CASSYGQSNIQYF.

By sample fraction, this clone is large. V is TRBV5-1 and J is TRBJ2-7; possible D gene TRBD2, 6 bases. Germline CDR1 reads SGHRS; CDR2 reads YFSETQ. The CDR3 is 14 residues long. V was cut by 3 bases and J by 6 bases, with 16 bases left in between. As DNA, the CDR3 is TGCGCCAGCAGCTACGGGACTCCGTCGGGCGAGCAGTACTTC. Translated, it gives CASSYGTPSGEQYF.

The chain links TRBV6-6 to TRBJ2-1; D perhaps matches TRBD1 (5 bases). CDR1 is MNHNY and CDR2 is SVGAGI in the germline V gene (reference sequence). Trimming left V 3 bases short and J 6 bases short, with 6 bases between. The length of the CDR3 is 12 residues. This CDR3 reads CASSYRGNEQFF. DNA for the CDR3: TGTGCCAGCAGTTATAGGGGCAATGAGCAGTTCTTC.

The V call is TRBV10-2, the J call TRBJ1-1; 10 positions match TRBD1. In germline, CDR1 is WSHSY, CDR2 SAAADI. V lost 0 bases to trimming and J lost 9 bases; unmatched junction nucleotides: 4. This CDR3 region has 14 residues. CDR3 in DNA: TGCGCCAGCAGTGAGTCGGGACAGGGGACTAAAGCTTTCTTT. Translating gives CASSESGQGTKAFF.

The V call is TRBV14, the J call TRBJ2-7, with 16 nucleotides matching TRBD2. The germline CDR1 and CDR2 sequences are SGHDN and FVKESK. V shed 1 base and J 2 bases; nucleotides not matched to a gene: 2. This CDR3 spans 17 amino acids. This CDR3 reads CASSQAGLAGGAYEQYF. CDR3 nucleotides: TGTGCCAGCAGCCAAGCGGGACTAGCGGGAGGGGCCTACGAGCAGTACTTC.

The CDR3 reads CSVHLGRYEQYF. Written as DNA, the CDR3 is TGCAGCGTTCATCTAGGACGATACGAGCAGTACTTC. The chain employs TRBV29-1 and TRBJ2-7; no firm D call. The V gene lost 5 bases and the J gene lost 4 bases, with 12 bases spanning the gap. This CDR3 region has 12 residues. Germline CDR1 and CDR2: SQVTM and ANQGSEA.

The table lists this clone with a few counts. The rearrangement uses TRBV25-1 and TRBJ1-3; tentatively, D is TRBD1 (5 bases). Trimming stripped 1 base from V and 2 bases from J, with 15 bases between. Germline-derived CDR1 and CDR2 are MGHDK and SYGVNS. This CDR3 spans 17 amino acids. Here the CDR3 reads CASSEWKGTPPGNTIYF. The CDR3 DNA sequence: TGTGCCAGCAGTGAATGGAAGGGGACCCCTCCTGGAAACACCATATATTTT. Full variable domain (remainder filled in from reference TRBV25-1 and TRBJ1-3): EADIYQTPRYLVIGTGKKITLECSQTMGHDKMYWYQQDPGMELHLIHYSYGVNSTEKGDLSSESTVSRIRTEHFPLTLESARPSHTSQYLCASSEWKGTPPGNTIYFGEGSWLTVV.